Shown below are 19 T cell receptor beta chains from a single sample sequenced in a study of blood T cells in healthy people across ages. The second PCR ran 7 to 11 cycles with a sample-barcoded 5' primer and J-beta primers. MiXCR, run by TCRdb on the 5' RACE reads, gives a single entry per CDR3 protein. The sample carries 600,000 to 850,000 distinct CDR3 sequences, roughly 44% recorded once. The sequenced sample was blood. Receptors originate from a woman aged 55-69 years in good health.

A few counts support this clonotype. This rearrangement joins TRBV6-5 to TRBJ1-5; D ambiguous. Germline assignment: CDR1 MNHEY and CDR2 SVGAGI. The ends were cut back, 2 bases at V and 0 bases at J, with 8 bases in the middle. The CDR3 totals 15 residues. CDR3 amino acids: CASSYSQNSNQPQHF. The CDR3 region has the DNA TGTGCCAGCAGTTACAGTCAGAATAGCAATCAGCCCCAGCATTTT.

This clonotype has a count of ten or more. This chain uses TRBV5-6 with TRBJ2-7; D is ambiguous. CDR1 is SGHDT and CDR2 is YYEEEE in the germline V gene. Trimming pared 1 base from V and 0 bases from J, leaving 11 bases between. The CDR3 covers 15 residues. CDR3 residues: CASSLPLASSYEQYF. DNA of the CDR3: TGTGCCAGCAGCTTGCCGTTGGCTAGCTCCTACGAGCAGTACTTC.

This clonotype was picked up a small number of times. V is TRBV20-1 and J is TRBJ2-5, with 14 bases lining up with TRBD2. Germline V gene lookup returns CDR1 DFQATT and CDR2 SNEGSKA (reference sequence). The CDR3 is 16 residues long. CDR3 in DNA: TGCAGCTACCCAAAGACTAGCGGGAGGGGCGGAGAGACCCAGTACTTC. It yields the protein CSYPKTSGRGGETQYF.

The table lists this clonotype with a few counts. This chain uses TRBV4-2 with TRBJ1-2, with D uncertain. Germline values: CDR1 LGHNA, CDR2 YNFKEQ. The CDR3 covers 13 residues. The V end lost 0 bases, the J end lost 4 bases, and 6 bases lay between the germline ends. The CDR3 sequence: CASSQDEGYGYTF. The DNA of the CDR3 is TGTGCCAGCAGCCAAGATGAGGGCTATGGCTACACCTTC.

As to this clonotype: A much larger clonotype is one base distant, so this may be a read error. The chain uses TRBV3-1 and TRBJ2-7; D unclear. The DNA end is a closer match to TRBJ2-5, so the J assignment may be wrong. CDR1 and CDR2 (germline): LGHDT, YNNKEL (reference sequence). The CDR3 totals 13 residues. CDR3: CASSQNQDQTQYF. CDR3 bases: TGTGCCAGCAGCCAAAATCAAGACCAGACCCAGTACTTC.

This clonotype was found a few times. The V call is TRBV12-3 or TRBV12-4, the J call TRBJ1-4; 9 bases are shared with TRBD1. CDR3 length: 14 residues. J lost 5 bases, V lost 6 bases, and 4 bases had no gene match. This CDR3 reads CASRVTGGNEKLFF. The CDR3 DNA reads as TGTGCCAGCAGAGTGACAGGGGGAAATGAAAAACTGTTTTTT.

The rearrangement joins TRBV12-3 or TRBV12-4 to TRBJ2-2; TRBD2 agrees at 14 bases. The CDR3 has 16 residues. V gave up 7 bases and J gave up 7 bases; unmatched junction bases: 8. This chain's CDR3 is CASTQGLAGVGGELFF. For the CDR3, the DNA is TGTGCCAGCACCCAGGGACTAGCGGGAGTCGGCGGGGAGCTGTTTTTT.

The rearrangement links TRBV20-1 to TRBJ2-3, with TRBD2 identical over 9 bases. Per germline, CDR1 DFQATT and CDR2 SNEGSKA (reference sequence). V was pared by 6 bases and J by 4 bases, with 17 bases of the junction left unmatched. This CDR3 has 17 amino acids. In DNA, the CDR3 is TGCAGTGCCCCTTTGCGGCTAGCGGGGATCAGGGCAGATACGCAGTATTTT. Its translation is CSAPLRLAGIRADTQYF.

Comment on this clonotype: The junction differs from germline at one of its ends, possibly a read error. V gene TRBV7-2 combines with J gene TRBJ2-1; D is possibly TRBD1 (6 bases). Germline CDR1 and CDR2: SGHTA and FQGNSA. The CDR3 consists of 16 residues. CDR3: CASSYTGPYSHNEQFF. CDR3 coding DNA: TGTGCCAGCAGTTACACAGGGCCCTACTCCCACAATGAGCAGTTCTTC.

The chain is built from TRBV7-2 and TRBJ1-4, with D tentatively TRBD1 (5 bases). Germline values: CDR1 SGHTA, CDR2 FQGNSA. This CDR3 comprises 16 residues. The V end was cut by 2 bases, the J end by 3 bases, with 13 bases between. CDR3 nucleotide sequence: TGTGCCAGCAGCTTAAGAGATGGCAGGGCTAATGAAAAACTGTTTTTT. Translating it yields CASSLRDGRANEKLFF.

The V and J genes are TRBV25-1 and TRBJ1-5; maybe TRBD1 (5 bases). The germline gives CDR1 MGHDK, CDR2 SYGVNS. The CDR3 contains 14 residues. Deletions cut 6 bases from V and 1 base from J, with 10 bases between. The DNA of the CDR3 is TGTGCCAGCAGCGCACAGGCGAGCAATCAGCCCCAGCATTTT. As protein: CASSAQASNQPQHF.

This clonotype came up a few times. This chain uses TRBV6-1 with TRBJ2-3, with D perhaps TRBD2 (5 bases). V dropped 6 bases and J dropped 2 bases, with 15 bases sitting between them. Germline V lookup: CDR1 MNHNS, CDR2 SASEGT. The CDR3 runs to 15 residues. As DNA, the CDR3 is TGTGCCAGCAGCCTCCTCCGGGGTTCCACAGATACGCAGTATTTT. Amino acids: CASSLLRGSTDTQYF.

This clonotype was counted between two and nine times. The CDR3 reads CASSLTQGAEAFF. In nucleotides, the CDR3 is TGTGCCAGCAGCCTAACACAGGGCGCTGAAGCTTTCTTT. The chain couples TRBV11-2 to TRBJ1-1; D is perhaps TRBD1 (6 bases). This CDR3 comprises 13 residues. Trimming took 5 bases from V and 6 from J, leaving 13 bases between them. Germline CDR1 reads SGHAT; CDR2 reads FQNNGV.

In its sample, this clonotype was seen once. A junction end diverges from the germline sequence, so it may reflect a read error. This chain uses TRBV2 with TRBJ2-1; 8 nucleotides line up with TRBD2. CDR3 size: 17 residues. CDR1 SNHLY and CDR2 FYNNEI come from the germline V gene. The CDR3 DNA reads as TGTGCCAGCAGTGGGGGCACTAGCGGCGCCCACTACAATGGGCAGTTCTTC. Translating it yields CASSGGTSGAHYNGQFF.

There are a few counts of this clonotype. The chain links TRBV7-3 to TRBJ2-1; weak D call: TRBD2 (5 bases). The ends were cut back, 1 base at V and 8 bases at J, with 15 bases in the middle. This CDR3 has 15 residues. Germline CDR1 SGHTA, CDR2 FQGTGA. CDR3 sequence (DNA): TGTGCCAGCAGCTTAAGTGTAGCGACGGGCGATGAGCAGTTCTTC. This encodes CASSLSVATGDEQFF.

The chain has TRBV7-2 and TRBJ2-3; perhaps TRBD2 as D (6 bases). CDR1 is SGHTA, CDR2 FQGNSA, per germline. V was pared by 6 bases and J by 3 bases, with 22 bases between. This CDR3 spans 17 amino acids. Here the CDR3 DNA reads TGTGCCAGCAGTCCAACTTCGCGGGGTGGGAAGACAGATACGCAGTATTTT. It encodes CASSPTSRGGKTDTQYF. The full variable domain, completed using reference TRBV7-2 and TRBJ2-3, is GAGVSQSPSNKVTEKGKDVELRCDPISGHTALYWYRQSLGQGLEFLIYFQGNSAPDKSGLPSDRFSAERTGGSVSTLTIQRTQQEDSAVYLCASSPTSRGGKTDTQYFGPGTRLTVL.

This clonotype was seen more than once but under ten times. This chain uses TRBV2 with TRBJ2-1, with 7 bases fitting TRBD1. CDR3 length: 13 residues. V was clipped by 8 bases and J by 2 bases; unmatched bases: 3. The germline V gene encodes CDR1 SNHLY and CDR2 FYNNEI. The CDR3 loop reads CASHGTAYNEQFF. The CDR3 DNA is TGTGCCAGCCACGGGACAGCCTACAATGAGCAGTTCTTC.

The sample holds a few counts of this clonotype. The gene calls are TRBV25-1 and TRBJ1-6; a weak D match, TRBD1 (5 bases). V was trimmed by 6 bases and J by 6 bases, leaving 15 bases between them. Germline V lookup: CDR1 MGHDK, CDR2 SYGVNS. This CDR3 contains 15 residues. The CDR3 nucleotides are TGTGCCAGCAGGGGAACGGGGGGGAGTAATTCACCCCTCCACTTT. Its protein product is CASRGTGGSNSPLHF.

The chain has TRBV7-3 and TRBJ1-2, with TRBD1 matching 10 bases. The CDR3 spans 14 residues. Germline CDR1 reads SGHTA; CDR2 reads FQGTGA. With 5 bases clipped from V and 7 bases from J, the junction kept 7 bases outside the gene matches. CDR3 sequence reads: CASSPGQGVRGYTF. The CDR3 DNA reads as TGTGCCAGCAGCCCCGGACAGGGGGTTCGTGGCTACACCTTC.